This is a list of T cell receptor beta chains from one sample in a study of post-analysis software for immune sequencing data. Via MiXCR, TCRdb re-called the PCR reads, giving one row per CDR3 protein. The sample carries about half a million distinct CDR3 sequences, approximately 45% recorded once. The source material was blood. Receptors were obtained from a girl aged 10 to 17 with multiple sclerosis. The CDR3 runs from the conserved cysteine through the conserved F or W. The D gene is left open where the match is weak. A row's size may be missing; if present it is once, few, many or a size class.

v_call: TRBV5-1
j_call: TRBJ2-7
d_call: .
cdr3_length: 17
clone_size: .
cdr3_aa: CASSASGVGIREGEQYF
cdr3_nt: TGCGCCAGCAGCGCCTCGGGAGTCGGGATTCGCGAGGGCGAGCAGTACTTC

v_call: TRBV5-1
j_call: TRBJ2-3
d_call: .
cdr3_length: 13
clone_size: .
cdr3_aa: CASSSQPGDTQYF
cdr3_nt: TGCGCCAGCAGCTCGCAGCCCGGAGATACGCAGTATTTT

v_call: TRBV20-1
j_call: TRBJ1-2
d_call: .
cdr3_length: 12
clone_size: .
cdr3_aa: CSGPKDTDGYTF
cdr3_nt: TGCAGTGGCCCCAAGGACACAGATGGCTACACCTTC

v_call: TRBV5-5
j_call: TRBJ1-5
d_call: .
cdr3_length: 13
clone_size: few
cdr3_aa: CASGGQINQPQHF
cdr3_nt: TGTGCCAGCGGAGGGCAGATCAATCAGCCCCAGCATTTT

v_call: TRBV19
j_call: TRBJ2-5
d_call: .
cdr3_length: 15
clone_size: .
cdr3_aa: CASSAGGVARETQYF
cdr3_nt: TGTGCCAGTAGTGCTGGGGGAGTGGCTCGAGAGACCCAGTACTTC

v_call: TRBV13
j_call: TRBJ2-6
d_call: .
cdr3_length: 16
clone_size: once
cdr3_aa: CASSFYRRSGANVLTF
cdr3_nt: TGTGCCAGCAGCTTTTACAGACGCTCTGGGGCCAACGTCCTGACTTTC

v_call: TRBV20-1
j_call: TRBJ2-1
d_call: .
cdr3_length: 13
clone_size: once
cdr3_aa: CSANPTSDNEQFF
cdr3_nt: TGCAGTGCTAACCCCACGTCGGACAATGAGCAGTTCTTC

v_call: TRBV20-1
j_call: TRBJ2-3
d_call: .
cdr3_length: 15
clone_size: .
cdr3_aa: CSARDTGSSTDTQYF
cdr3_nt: TGCAGTGCTAGAGATACGGGCAGTAGCACAGATACGCAGTATTTT

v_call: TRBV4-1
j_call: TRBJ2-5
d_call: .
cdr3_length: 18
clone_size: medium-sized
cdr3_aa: CASSPYPPNEGYQETQYF
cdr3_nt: TGCGCCAGCAGTCCCTATCCACCGAACGAGGGATACCAAGAGACCCAGTACTTC

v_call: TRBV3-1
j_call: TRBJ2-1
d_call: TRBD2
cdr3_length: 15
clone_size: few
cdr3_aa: CASSQGPAGDNEQFF
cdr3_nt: TGTGCCAGCAGCCAGGGTCCCGCGGGGGACAATGAGCAGTTCTTC

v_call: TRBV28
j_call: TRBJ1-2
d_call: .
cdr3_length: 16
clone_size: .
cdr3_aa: CASSLVTAHFNYGYTF
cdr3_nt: TGTGCCAGCAGCTTGGTAACAGCCCATTTTAACTATGGCTACACCTTC

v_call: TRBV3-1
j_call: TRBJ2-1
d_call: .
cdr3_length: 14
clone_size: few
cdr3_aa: CASSPPTTYNEQFF
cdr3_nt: TGTGCCAGCAGCCCGCCAACAACTTACAATGAGCAGTTCTTC

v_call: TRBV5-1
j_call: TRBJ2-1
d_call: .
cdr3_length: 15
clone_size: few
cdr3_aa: CASSFIAATYNEQFF
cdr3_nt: TGCGCCAGCAGCTTCATAGCGGCTACCTACAATGAGCAGTTCTTC

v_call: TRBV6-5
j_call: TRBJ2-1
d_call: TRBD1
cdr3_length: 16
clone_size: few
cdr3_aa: CASSYAPGQGADEQFF
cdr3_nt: TGTGCCAGCAGTTACGCCCCGGGACAGGGGGCCGATGAGCAGTTCTTC

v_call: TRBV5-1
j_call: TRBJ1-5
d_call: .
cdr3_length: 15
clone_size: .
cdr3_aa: CASSLVGDRNQPQHF
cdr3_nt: TGCGCCAGCAGCTTGGTAGGGGACCGCAATCAGCCCCAGCATTTT

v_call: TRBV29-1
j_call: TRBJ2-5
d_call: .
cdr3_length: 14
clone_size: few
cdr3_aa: CSLGSDANQETQYF
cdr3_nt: TGCAGCCTCGGGTCAGACGCTAACCAAGAGACCCAGTACTTC

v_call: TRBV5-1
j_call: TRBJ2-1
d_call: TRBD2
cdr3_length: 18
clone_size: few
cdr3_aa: CASSRTGWWEGPNNEQFF
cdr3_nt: TGCGCCAGCAGCAGAACCGGGTGGTGGGAGGGACCAAACAATGAGCAGTTCTTC

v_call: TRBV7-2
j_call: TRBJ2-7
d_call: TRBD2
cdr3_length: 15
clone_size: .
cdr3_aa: CASSLVGLGRDEQYF
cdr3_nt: TGTGCCAGCAGCCTCGTGGGACTAGGGAGGGACGAGCAGTACTTC

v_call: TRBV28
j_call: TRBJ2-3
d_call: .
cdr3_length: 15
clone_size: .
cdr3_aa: CASSFEGLRTDTQYF
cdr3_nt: TGTGCCAGCAGTTTCGAGGGACTCCGCACAGATACGCAGTATTTT

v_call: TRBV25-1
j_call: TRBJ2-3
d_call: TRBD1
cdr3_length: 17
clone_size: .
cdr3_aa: CASSQPRDRGWTDTQYF
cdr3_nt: TGTGCCAGCAGTCAACCCCGTGACAGGGGTTGGACAGATACGCAGTATTTT

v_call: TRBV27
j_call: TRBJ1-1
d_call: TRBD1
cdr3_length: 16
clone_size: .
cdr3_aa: CASSSGQELMNTEAFF
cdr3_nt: TGTGCCAGCAGTTCGGGACAGGAGTTAATGAACACTGAAGCTTTCTTT

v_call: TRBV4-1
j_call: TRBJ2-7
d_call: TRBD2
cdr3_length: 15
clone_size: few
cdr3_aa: CASSEGTSGNYEQYF
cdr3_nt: TGCGCCAGCAGCGAAGGGACTAGCGGGAACTACGAGCAGTACTTC

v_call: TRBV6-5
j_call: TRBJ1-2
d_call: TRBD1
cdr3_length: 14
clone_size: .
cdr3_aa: CASRQVTGEGGYTF
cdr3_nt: TGTGCCAGCAGACAGGTGACAGGGGAAGGCGGCTACACCTTC

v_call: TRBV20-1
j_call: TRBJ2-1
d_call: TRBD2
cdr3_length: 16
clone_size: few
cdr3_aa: CSAPDQSGSPGNEQFF
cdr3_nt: TGCAGTGCTCCGGATCAAAGCGGGAGTCCAGGGAATGAGCAGTTCTTC

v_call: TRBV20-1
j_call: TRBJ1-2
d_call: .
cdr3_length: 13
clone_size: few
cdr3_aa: CSARVGEVSGYTF
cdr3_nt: TGCAGTGCTAGAGTAGGGGAAGTCTCTGGCTACACCTTC

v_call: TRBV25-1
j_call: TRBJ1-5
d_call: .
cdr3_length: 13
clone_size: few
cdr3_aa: CASRSNGNQPQHF
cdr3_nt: TGTGCCAGCAGATCCAACGGCAATCAGCCCCAGCATTTT

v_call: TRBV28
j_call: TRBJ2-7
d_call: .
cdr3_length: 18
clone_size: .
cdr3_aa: CASSFDKGGTPNTYEQYF
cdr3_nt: TGTGCCAGCAGTTTTGACAAGGGCGGGACACCTAACACCTACGAGCAGTACTTC

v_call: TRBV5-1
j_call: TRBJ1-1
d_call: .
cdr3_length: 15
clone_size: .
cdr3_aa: CASSPGGAENTEAFF
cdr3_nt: TGCGCCAGCAGCCCGGGAGGTGCGGAGAACACTGAAGCTTTCTTT

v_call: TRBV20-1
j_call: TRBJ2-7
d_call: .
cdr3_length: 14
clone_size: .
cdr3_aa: CSASSPMGSYEQYF
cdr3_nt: TGCAGTGCTAGTTCCCCGATGGGATCCTACGAGCAGTACTTC

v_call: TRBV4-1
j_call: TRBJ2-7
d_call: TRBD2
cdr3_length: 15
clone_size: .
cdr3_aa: CASSHPGTSSHEQYF
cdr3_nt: TGCGCCAGCAGCCACCCAGGGACTAGCTCCCACGAGCAGTACTTC

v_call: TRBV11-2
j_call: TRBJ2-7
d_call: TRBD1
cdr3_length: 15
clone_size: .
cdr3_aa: CVSSLEFAGGYEQYF
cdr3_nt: TGTGTCAGCAGCTTAGAGTTCGCAGGGGGCTACGAGCAGTACTTC

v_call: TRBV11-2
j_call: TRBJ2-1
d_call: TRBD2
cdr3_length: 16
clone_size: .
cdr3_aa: CASSLGGTSGINEQFF
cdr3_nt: TGTGCCAGCAGCTTAGGAGGGACTAGCGGGATCAATGAGCAGTTCTTC

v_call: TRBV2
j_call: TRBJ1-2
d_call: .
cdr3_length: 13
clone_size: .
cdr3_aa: CASSETANYGYTF
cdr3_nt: TGTGCCAGCAGTGAAACAGCTAACTATGGCTACACCTTC

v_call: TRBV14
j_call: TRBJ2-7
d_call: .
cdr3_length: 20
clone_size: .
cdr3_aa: CASSQNYLQRRHTSNYEQYF
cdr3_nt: TGTGCCAGCAGCCAAAACTATCTCCAGCGGAGGCATACGAGCAACTACGAGCAGTACTTC

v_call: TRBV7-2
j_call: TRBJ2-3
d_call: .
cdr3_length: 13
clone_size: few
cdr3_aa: CASSLEGPDTQYF
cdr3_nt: TGTGCCAGCAGCTTAGAAGGGCCGGATACGCAGTATTTT

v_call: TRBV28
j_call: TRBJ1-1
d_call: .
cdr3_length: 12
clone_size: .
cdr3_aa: CASSLEVTGAFF
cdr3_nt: TGTGCCAGCAGTTTAGAGGTAACCGGAGCTTTCTTT

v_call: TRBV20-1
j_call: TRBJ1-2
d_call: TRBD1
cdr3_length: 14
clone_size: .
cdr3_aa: CSATTTTGARGYTF
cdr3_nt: TGCAGTGCTACAACTACAACAGGGGCGCGAGGCTACACCTTC

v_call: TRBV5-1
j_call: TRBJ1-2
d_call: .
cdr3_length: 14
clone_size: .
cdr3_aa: CASSLDIGNYGYTF
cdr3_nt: TGCGCCAGCAGCTTGGACATCGGGAACTATGGCTACACCTTC

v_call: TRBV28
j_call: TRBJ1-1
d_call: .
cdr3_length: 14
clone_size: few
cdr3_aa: CAGSPSGRHTEAFF
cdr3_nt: TGTGCCGGCAGCCCCTCAGGGCGTCACACTGAAGCTTTCTTT

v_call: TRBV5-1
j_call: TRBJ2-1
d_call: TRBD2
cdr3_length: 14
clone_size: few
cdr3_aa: CASSLVAGGYEQFF
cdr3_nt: TGCGCCAGCAGCTTGGTAGCGGGAGGTTATGAGCAGTTCTTC